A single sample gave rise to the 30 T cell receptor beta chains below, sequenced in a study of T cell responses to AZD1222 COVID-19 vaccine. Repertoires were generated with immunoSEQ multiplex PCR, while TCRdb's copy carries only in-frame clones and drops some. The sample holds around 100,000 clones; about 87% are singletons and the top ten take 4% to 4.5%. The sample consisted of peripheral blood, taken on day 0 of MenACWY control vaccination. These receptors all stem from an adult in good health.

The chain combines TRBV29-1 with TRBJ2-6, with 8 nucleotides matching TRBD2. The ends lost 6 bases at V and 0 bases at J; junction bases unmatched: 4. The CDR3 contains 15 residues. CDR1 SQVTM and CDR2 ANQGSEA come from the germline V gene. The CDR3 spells CSVPREGSGANVLTF. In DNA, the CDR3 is TGCAGCGTCCCCCGGGAGGGCTCTGGGGCCAACGTCCTGACTTTC.

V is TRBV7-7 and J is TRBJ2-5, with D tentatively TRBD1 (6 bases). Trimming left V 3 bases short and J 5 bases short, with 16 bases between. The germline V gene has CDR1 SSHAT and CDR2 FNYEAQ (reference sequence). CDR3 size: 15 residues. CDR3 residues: CASSLGQGPYETQYF. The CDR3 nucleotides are TGTGCCAGCAGCTTGGGGCAGGGGCCATATGAGACCCAGTACTTC. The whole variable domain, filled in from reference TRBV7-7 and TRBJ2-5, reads GAGVSQSPRYKVTKRGQDVTLRCDPISSHATLYWYQQALGQGPEFLTYFNYEAQPDKSGLPSDRFSAERPEGSISTLTIQRTEQRDSAMYRCASSLGQGPYETQYFGPGTRLLVL.

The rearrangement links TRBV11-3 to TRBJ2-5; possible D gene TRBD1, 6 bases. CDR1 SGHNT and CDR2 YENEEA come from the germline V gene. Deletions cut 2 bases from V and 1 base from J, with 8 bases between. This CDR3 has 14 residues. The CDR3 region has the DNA TGTGCCAGCAGCTTAACAGGGAGCCAAGAGACCCAGTACTTC. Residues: CASSLTGSQETQYF.

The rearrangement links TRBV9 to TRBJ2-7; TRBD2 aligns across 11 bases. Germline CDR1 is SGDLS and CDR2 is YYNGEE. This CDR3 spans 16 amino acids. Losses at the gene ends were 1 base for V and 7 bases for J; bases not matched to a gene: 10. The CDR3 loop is CASSVTLAGGPLEQYF. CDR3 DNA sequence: TGTGCCAGCAGCGTAACCCTAGCGGGGGGCCCACTGGAGCAGTACTTC.

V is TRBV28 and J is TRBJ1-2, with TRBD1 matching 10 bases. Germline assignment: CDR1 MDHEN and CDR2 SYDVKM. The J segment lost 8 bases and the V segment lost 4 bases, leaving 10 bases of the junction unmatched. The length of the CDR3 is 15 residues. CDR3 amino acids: CASSSDRGRGRGYTF. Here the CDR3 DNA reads TGTGCCAGCAGTTCCGACAGGGGGCGCGGCAGGGGCTACACCTTC.

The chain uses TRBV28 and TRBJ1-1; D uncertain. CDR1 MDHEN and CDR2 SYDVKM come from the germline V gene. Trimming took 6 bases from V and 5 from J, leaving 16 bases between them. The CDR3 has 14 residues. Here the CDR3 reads CASSPIAGRTEAFF. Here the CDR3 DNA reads TGTGCCAGCAGCCCCATAGCGGGGAGGACTGAAGCTTTCTTT.

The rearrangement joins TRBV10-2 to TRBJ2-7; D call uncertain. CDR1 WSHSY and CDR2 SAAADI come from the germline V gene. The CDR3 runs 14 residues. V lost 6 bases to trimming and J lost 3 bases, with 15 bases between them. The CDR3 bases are TGCGCCAGCAGGGACCCCGGGTCTTTCTACGAGCAGTACTTC. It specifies CASRDPGSFYEQYF.

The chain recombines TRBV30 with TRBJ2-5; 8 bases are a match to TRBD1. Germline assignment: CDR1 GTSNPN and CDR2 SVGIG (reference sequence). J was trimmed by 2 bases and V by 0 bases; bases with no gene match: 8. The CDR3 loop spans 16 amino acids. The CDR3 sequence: CAWSVTQQGGQETQYF. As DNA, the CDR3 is TGTGCCTGGAGTGTAACACAACAGGGGGGACAAGAGACCCAGTACTTC.

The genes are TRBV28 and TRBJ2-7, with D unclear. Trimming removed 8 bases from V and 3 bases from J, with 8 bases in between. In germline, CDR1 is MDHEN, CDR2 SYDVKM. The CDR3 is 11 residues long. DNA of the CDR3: TGTGCCAGCGGGCTCCTCTACGAGCAGTACTTC. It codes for CASGLLYEQYF.

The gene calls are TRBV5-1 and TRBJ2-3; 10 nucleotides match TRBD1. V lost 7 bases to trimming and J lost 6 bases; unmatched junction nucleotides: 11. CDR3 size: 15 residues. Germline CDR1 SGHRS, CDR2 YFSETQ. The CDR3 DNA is TGCGCCAGCGGGACAGGGGATAGTATTTGGGATACGCAGTATTTT. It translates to CASGTGDSIWDTQYF.

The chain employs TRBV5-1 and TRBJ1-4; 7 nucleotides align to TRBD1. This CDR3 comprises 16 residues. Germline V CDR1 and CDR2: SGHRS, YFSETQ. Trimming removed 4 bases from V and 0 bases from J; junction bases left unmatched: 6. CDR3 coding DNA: TGCGCCAGCAGCACGGGACAGTTCTCAACTAATGAAAAACTGTTTTTT. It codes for CASSTGQFSTNEKLFF.

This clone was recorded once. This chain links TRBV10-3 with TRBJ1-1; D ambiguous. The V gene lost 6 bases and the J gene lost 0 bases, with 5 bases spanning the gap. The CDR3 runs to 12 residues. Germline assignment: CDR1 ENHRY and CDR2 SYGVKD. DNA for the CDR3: TGTGCCATCAGAGCCCTGAACACTGAAGCTTTCTTT. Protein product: CAIRALNTEAFF.

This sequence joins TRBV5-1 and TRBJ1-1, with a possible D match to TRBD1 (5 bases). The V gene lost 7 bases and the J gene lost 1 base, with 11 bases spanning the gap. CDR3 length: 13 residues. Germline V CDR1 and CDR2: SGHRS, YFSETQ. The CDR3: CASGPRGNTEAFF. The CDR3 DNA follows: TGCGCCAGCGGTCCGAGGGGGAACACTGAAGCTTTCTTT.

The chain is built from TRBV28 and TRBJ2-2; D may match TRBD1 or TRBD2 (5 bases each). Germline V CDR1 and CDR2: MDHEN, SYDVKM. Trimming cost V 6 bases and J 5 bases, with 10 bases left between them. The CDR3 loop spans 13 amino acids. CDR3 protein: CASSWGTTGELFF. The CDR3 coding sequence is TGTGCCAGCAGCTGGGGGACGACCGGGGAGCTGTTTTTT.

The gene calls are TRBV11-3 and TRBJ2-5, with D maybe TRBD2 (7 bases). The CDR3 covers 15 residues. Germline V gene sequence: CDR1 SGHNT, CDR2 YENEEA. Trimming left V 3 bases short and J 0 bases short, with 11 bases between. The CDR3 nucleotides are TGTGCCAGCAGCTTTAGGGGGGGAGACCAAGAGACCCAGTACTTC. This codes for CASSFRGGDQETQYF.

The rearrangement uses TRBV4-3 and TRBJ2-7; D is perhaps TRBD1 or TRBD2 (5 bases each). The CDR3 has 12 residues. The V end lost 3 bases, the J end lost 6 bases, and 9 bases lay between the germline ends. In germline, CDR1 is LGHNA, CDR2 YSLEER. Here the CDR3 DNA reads TGCGCCAGCAGCCAGGTGAGGGGCGAGCAGTACTTC. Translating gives CASSQVRGEQYF.

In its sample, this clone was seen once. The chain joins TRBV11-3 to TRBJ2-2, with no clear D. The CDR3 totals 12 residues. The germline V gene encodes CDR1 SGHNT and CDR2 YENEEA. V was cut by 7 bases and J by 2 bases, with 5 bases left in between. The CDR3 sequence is CASKANTGELFF. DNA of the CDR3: TGTGCCAGCAAAGCCAACACCGGGGAGCTGTTTTTT.

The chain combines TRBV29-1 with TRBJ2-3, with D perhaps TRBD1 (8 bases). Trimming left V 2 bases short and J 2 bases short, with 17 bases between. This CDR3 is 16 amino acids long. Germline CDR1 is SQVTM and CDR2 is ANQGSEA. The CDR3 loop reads CSVEWGGTGHTDTQYF. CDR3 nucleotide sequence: TGCAGCGTTGAATGGGGAGGGACAGGACACACAGATACGCAGTATTTT.

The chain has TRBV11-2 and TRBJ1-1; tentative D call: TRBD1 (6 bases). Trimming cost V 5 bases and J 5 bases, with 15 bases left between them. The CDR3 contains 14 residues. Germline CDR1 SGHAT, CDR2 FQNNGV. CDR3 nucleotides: TGTGCCAGCAGCAGCCGGGACACTCGAACTGAAGCTTTCTTT. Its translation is CASSSRDTRTEAFF.

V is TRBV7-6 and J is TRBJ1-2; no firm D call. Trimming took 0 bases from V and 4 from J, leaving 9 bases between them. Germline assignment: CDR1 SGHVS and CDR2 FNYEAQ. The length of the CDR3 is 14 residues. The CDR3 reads CASSLAGSSYGYTF. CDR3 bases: TGTGCCAGCAGCTTAGCGGGCAGCAGCTATGGCTACACCTTC.

The CDR3 bases are TGTGCCATCAGGGAGACAGGGGCCTCCTACGAGCAGTACTTC. It specifies CAIRETGASYEQYF. The chain employs TRBV10-3 and TRBJ2-7, with 8 bases matching TRBD1. This CDR3 has 14 residues. Germline trimming cut 6 bases from V and 0 bases from J; bases unmatched to any gene: 4. CDR1 and CDR2 (germline): ENHRY, SYGVKD.

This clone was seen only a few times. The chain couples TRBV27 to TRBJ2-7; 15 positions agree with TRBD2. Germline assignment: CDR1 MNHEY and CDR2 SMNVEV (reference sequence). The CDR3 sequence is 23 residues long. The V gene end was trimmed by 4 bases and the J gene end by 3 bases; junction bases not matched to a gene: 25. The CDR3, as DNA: TGTGCCAGCAGTTGGACAGGGAGGGTTGTTGGGACTAGCGGGAGGACCCCCCTCTACGAGCAGTACTTC. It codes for CASSWTGRVVGTSGRTPLYEQYF.

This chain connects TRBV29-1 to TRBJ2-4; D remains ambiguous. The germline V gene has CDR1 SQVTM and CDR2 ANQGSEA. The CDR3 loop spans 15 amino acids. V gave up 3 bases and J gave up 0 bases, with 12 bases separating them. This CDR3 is CSVESRLLAKNIQYF. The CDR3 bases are TGCAGCGTTGAGTCGCGGTTACTAGCCAAAAACATTCAGTACTTC.

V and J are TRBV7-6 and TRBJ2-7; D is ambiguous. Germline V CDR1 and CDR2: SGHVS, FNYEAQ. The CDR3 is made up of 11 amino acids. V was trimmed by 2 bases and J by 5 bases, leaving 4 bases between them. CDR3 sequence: CASSLKDEQYF. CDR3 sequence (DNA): TGTGCCAGCAGCTTAAAGGACGAGCAGTACTTC.

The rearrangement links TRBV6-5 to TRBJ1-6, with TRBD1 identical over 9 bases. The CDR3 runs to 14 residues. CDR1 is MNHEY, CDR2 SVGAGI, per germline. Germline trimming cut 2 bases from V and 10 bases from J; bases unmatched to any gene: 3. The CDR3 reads CASSYGTGNSPLHF. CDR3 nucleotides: TGTGCCAGCAGTTACGGGACAGGGAACTCACCCCTCCACTTT.

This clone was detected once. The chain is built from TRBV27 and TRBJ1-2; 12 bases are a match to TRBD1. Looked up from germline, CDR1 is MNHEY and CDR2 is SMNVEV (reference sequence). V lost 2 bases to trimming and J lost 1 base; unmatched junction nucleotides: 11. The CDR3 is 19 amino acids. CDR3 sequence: CASSLPPGQGAQGNYGYTF. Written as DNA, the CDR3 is TGTGCCAGCAGTTTACCTCCGGGACAGGGGGCCCAAGGTAACTATGGCTACACCTTC.

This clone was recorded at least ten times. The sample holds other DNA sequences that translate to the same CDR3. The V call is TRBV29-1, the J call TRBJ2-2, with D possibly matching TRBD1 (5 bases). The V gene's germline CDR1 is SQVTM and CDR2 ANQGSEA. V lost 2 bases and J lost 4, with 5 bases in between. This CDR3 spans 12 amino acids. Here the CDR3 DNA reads TGCAGCGTTGAAAGGGGCACCGGGGAGCTGTTTTTT. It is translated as CSVERGTGELFF.

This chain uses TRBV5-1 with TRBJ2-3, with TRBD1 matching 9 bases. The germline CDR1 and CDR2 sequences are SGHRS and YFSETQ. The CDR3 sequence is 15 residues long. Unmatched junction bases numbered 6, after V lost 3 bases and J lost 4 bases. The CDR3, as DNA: TGCGCCAGCAGCTCCCGGGACAGGGTTCCAGATACGCAGTATTTT. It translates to CASSSRDRVPDTQYF.

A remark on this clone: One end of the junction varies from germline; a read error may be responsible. The CDR3 DNA sequence: TGTGCTAGCAGCTTAGAGGTGGCGGGAAGAGATACGCAGTATTTT. Its protein product is CASSLEVAGRDTQYF. This chain joins TRBV7-7 and TRBJ2-3; possibly TRBD2 for D (6 bases). Looked up from germline, CDR1 is SSHAT and CDR2 is FNYEAQ (reference sequence). This CDR3 region has 15 residues. The entire variable domain, with the rest obtained from reference TRBV7-7 and TRBJ2-3, is as follows: GAGVSQSPRYKVTKRGQDVTLRCDPISSHATLYWYQQALGQGPEFLTYFNYEAQPDKSGLPSDRFSAERPEGSISTLTIQRTEQRDSAMYRCASSLEVAGRDTQYFGPGTRLTVL.

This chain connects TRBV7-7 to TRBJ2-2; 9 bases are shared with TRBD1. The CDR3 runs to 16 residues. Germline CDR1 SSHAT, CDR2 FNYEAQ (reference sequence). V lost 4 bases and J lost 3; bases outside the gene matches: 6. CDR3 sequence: CASSSGTGSDTGELFF. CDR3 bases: TGTGCCAGCAGCTCCGGGACAGGGTCGGACACCGGGGAGCTGTTTTTT.